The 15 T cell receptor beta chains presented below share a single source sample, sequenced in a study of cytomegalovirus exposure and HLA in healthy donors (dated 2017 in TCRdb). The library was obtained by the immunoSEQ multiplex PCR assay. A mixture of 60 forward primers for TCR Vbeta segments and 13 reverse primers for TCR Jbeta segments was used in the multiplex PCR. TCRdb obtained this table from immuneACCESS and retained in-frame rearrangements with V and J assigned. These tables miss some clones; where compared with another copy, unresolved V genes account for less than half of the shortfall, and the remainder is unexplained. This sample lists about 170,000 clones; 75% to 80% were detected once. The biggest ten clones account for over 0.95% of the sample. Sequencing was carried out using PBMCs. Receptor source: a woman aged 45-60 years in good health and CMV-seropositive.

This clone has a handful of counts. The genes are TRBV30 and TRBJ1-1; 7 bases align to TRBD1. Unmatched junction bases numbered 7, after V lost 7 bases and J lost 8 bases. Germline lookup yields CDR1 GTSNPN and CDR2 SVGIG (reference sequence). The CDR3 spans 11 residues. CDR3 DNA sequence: TGTGCCTTACAGGGGCTGGTCGAAGCTTTCTTT. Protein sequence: CALQGLVEAFF.

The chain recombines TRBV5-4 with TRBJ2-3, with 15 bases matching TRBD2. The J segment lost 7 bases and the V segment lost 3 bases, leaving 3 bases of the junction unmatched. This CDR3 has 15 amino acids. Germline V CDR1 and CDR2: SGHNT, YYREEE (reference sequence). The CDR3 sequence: CASSSGLAGGYTQYF. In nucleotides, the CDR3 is TGTGCCAGCAGCTCGGGACTAGCGGGGGGATATACGCAGTATTTT.

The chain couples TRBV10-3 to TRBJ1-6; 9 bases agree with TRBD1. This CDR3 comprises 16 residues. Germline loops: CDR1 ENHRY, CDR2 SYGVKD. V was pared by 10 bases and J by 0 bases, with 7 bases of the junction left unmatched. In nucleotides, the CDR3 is TGTGCCACAAGACAGGGGGAAAACTCCTATAATTCACCCCTCCACTTT. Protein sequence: CATRQGENSYNSPLHF.

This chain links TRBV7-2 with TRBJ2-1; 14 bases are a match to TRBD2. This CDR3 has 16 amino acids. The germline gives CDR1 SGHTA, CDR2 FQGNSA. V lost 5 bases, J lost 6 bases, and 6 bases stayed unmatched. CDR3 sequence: CASSPPTSGRGNEQFF. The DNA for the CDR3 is TGTGCCAGCAGCCCCCCGACTAGCGGGAGGGGCAATGAGCAGTTCTTC.

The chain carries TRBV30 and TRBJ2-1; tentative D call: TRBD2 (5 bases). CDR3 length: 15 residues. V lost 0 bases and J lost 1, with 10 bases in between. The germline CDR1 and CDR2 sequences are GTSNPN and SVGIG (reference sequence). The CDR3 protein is CAWSVIGVSYNEQFF. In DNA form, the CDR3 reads TGTGCCTGGAGTGTCATCGGGGTATCCTACAATGAGCAGTTCTTC.

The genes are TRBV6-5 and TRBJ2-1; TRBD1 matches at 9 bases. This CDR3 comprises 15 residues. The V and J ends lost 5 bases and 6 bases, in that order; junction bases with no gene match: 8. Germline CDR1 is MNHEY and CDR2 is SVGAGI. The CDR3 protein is CASSKLGQGSNEQFF. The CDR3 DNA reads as TGTGCCAGCAGTAAATTAGGACAGGGGTCCAATGAGCAGTTCTTC.

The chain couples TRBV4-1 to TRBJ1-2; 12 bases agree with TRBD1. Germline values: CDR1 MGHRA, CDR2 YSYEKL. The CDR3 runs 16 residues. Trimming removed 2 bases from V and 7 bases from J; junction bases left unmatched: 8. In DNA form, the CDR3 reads TGCGCCAGCAGCCAATCGTCGGGACAGGGGGCAGGTGGCTACACCTTC. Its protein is CASSQSSGQGAGGYTF.

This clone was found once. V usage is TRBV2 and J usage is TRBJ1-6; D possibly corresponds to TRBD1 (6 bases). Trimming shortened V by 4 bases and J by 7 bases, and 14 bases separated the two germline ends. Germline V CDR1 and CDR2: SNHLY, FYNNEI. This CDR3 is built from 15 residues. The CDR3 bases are TGTGCCAGCAGTGTACAGGGAGCAGACAATTCACCCCTCCACTTT. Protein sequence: CASSVQGADNSPLHF.

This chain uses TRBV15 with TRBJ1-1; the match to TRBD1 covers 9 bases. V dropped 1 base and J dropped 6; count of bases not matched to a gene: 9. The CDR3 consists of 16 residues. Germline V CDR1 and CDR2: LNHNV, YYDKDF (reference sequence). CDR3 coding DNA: TGTGCCACCAGCAGAGCTCGTAGGACAGGGGCCCCTGAAGCTTTCTTT. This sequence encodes CATSRARRTGAPEAFF.

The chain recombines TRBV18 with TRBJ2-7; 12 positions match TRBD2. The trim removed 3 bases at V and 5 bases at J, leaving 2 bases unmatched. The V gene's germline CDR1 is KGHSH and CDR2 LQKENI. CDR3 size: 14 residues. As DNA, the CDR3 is TGTGCCAGCTCACCGACTAGCGGGAGTAACGAGCAGTACTTC. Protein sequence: CASSPTSGSNEQYF.

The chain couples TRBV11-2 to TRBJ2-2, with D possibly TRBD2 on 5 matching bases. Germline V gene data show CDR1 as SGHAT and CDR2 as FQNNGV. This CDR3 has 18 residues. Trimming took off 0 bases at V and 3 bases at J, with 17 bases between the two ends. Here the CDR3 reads CASSLEPGLDGYTGELFF. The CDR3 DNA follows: TGTGCCAGCAGCTTAGAGCCGGGGTTGGATGGGTACACCGGGGAGCTGTTTTTT.

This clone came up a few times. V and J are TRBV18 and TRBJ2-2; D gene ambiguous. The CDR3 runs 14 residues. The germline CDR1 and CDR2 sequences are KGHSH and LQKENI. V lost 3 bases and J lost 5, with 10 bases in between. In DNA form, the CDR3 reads TGTGCCAGCTCACCCACATCTCGAACCGGGGAGCTGTTTTTT. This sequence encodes CASSPTSRTGELFF.

The CDR3 bases are TGTGCCTGGAGTGAGGGACAAGAGGGGTATGGCTACACCTTC. Amino acids: CAWSEGQEGYGYTF. The chain joins TRBV30 to TRBJ1-2, with D possibly matching TRBD1 (6 bases). Germline CDR1 reads GTSNPN; CDR2 reads SVGIG (reference sequence). The length of the CDR3 is 14 residues. The V end lost 1 base, the J end lost 5 bases, and 14 bases lay between the germline ends.

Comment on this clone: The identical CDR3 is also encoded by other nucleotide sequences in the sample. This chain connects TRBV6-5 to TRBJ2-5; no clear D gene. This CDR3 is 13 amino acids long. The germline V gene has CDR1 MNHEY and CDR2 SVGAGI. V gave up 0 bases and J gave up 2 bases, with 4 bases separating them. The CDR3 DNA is TGTGCCAGCAGTTACTCCCATCAAGAGACCCAGTACTTC. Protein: CASSYSHQETQYF.

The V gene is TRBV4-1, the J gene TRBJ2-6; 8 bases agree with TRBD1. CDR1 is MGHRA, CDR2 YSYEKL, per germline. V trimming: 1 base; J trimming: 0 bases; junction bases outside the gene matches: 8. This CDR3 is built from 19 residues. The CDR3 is CASSQGRQGSLSGANVLTF. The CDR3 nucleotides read TGCGCCAGCAGCCAAGGTAGACAGGGGTCCCTCTCTGGGGCCAACGTCCTGACTTTC.